The rows below give T cell receptor beta chains drawn from one sample of a study of blood T cell repertoires in COVID-19. Profiling relied on immunoSEQ multiplex PCR, and the TCRdb table lists in-frame clones only, not all of them. The sample records hundreds of thousands of clones, nearly 90% being singletons. Sequenced material: PBMCs or T cells enriched from blood (not recorded which). Receptors originate from a woman between 35 and 50 years old with acute COVID-19. CDR3s include the opening cysteine and the closing phenylalanine or tryptophan. The order of the fields is J gene, D gene, V gene, clone size, CDR3 protein, CDR3 DNA. The D gene is left open where the match is weak. A row's size may be missing; if present it is once, few, many or a size class.

>TRBJ1-3|TRBD1|TRBV5-1|.
CASRGTGEGNTIYF
TGCGCCAGCAGGGGGACAGGGGAAGGAAACACCATATATTTT
>TRBJ2-2|.|TRBV30|.
CAWSPRYGGGPHTGELFF
TGTGCCTGGAGTCCCCGCTATGGGGGGGGGCCGCACACCGGGGAGCTGTTTTTT
>TRBJ2-1|TRBD2|TRBV2|.
CATSSGTFEQFF
TGTGCCACCTCTAGCGGCACCTTTGAGCAGTTCTTC
>TRBJ2-3|TRBD2|TRBV11-3|.
CASSFGREGEDTQYF
TGTGCCAGCAGCTTTGGTCGGGAGGGCGAAGATACGCAGTATTTT
>TRBJ2-7|.|TRBV12-3/TRBV12-4|.
CASSLSDIYEQYF
TGTGCCAGCAGCCTCTCCGACATCTACGAGCAGTACTTC
>TRBJ2-4|TRBD1|TRBV6-8|.
CASSRQGNIQYF
TGTGCCAGCAGCCGACAGGGCAACATTCAGTACTTC
>TRBJ2-7|TRBD2|TRBV19|.
CASSKRTSGGSYEQYF
TGTGCCAGTAGTAAGCGGACTAGCGGGGGGTCTTACGAGCAGTACTTC
>TRBJ1-6|TRBD1|TRBV18|.
CASSPWGQGVDNSPLHF
TGTGCCAGCTCACCATGGGGACAGGGAGTCGATAATTCACCCCTCCACTTT
>TRBJ1-1|.|TRBV7-7|.
CASSLGVGHRIMNTEAFF
TGTGCCAGCAGCTTAGGGGTAGGGCACAGGATTATGAACACTGAAGCTTTCTTT
>TRBJ2-1|TRBD2|TRBV30|.
CAWSIRTSGGPTPGSEQFF
TGTGCCTGGAGTATACGGACTAGCGGGGGGCCCACGCCCGGGAGTGAGCAGTTCTTC
>TRBJ1-2|.|TRBV2|.
CASSVGQLYGYTF
TGTGCCAGCAGTGTGGGCCAGCTCTATGGCTACACCTTC
>TRBJ2-1|TRBD2|TRBV13|.
CASSLSAGGLDNEQFF
TGTGCCAGCAGCTTATCGGCGGGGGGCCTGGACAATGAGCAGTTCTTC
>TRBJ1-6|.|TRBV3-1/TRBV3-2|.
CASSQGAGNSPLHF
TGTGCCAGCAGCCAAGGGGCAGGAAATTCACCCCTCCACTTT
>TRBJ1-3|.|TRBV20-1|once
CSASGLGTIYF
TGCAGTGCCTCTGGACTGGGCACCATATATTTT
>TRBJ2-7|.|TRBV6-5|.
CASSYSIWTDGNEQYF
TGTGCCAGCAGTTACTCGATCTGGACAGATGGGAACGAGCAGTACTTC
>TRBJ2-1|TRBD2|TRBV4-1|.
CASSQRDGGGAAEQFF
TGCGCCAGCAGCCAAAGGGATGGCGGGGGGGCCGCCGAGCAGTTCTTC
>TRBJ1-2|.|TRBV6-1|.
CASSEALRGGTYGYTF
TGTGCCAGCAGTGAAGCGCTTCGGGGAGGGACCTATGGCTACACCTTC
>TRBJ1-6|TRBD1|TRBV15|few
CATSRDLDRGGSPLHF
TGTGCCACCAGCAGAGACTTGGACAGGGGAGGGTCACCCCTCCACTTT
>TRBJ2-7|TRBD1|TRBV6-5|.
CASSAIRQGFYEQYF
TGTGCCAGCAGCGCTATCCGACAGGGGTTCTACGAGCAGTACTTC
>TRBJ1-4|TRBD1|TRBV7-2|once
CASSLDRGSNEKLFF
TGTGCCAGCAGCTTGGACAGGGGATCTAATGAAAAACTGTTTTTT
>TRBJ2-3|.|TRBV9|.
CASSVFLDLAVDTQYF
TGTGCCAGCAGCGTCTTTCTTGACTTAGCCGTAGATACGCAGTATTTT
>TRBJ1-2|TRBD1|TRBV5-6|once
CASSLAPTGGFYGYTF
TGTGCCAGCAGCCTGGCTCCGACAGGGGGATTTTATGGCTACACCTTC
>TRBJ2-7|.|TRBV15|.
CATSRDLLKGLGDEQYF
TGTGCCACCAGCAGAGATCTCCTTAAGGGACTGGGCGACGAGCAGTACTTC
>TRBJ1-5|.|TRBV7-9|.
CASSNGQPNQPQHF
TGTGCCAGCAGCAACGGACAGCCTAATCAGCCCCAGCATTTT
>TRBJ1-6|.|TRBV11-2|.
CASSPGGYNSPLHF
TGTGCCAGCAGCCCGGGGGGTTATAATTCACCCCTCCACTTT
>TRBJ1-2|TRBD1|TRBV7-2|.
CASSARQGTYGYTF
TGTGCCAGCAGCGCGCGACAGGGGACCTATGGCTACACCTTC
>TRBJ2-7|TRBD2|TRBV5-6|few
CASSLKRGAYEQYF
TGTGCCAGCAGCTTAAAGCGGGGAGCCTACGAGCAGTACTTC
>TRBJ2-1|.|TRBV30|once
CAWGTTGINEQFF
TGTGCCTGGGGAACAACAGGGATCAATGAGCAGTTCTTC
>TRBJ2-3|TRBD2|TRBV25-1|.
CASRTAGATDTQYF
TGTGCCAGCAGGACAGCGGGGGCCACAGATACGCAGTATTTT
>TRBJ2-3|.|TRBV11-3|.
CASSLGGSADTQYF
TGTGCCAGCAGCTTAGGGGGTAGCGCAGATACGCAGTATTTT
>TRBJ2-1|TRBD1|TRBV13|.
CASGETGGLYNEQFF
TGTGCCAGCGGGGAGACAGGGGGCCTGTACAATGAGCAGTTCTTC
>TRBJ1-1|.|TRBV2|.
CASSSTGTTTLSAFF
TGTGCCAGCAGTTCAACCGGGACAACCACACTGAGCGCTTTCTTT
>TRBJ1-3|.|TRBV3-1/TRBV3-2|few
CASSQLLVPATGNTIYF
TGTGCCAGCAGCCAGCTACTAGTCCCGGCTACTGGAAACACCATATATTTT
>TRBJ1-2|.|TRBV30|.
CAWSVSRGYGYTF
TGTGCCTGGAGTGTATCCAGGGGCTATGGCTACACCTTC
>TRBJ1-2|.|TRBV4-1|.
CASSHPRGYGYTF
TGCGCCAGCAGTCACCCCAGGGGATACGGCTACACCTTC
>TRBJ1-6|TRBD1|TRBV3-1/TRBV3-2|.
CASSQGDRVSYNSPLHF
TGTGCCAGCAGCCAGGGGGACAGGGTCTCCTATAATTCACCCCTCCACTTT
>TRBJ1-2|.|TRBV27|.
CASSPRDKLYGYTF
TGTGCCAGCAGCCCACGCGACAAGCTCTATGGCTACACCTTC
>TRBJ2-3|.|TRBV7-6|.
CASSSDSGWTDTQYF
TGTGCCAGCAGCTCGGACTCGGGGTGGACAGATACGCAGTATTTT
>TRBJ1-5|TRBD1|TRBV5-6|.
CASSLGTGAESNQPQHF
TGTGCCAGCAGCTTGGGGACAGGGGCGGAGAGCAATCAGCCCCAGCATTTT
>TRBJ2-5|TRBD2|TRBV7-2|few
CASSSGLAGGQETQYF
TGTGCCAGCAGCTCGGGACTAGCGGGGGGGCAAGAGACCCAGTACTTC
>TRBJ2-5|TRBD1|TRBV5-4|.
CASSSSLGQQETQYF
TGTGCCAGCAGCTCCTCCTTGGGACAGCAAGAGACCCAGTACTTC
>TRBJ2-1|.|TRBV5-8|.
CASSFSMGANEQFF
TGTGCCAGCAGCTTCTCGATGGGGGCCAATGAGCAGTTCTTC
>TRBJ1-1|TRBD1|TRBV19|.
CASSPQGARTEAFF
TGTGCCAGTAGTCCCCAGGGGGCGAGAACTGAAGCTTTCTTT
>TRBJ2-7|.|TRBV7-9|.
CASSSYRRAYEQYF
TGTGCCAGCAGCTCCTACAGGAGGGCCTACGAGCAGTACTTC
>TRBJ2-3|.|TRBV11-2|.
CASSLARWPPTDTQYF
TGTGCCAGCAGCTTAGCGAGGTGGCCCCCAACAGATACGCAGTATTTT
>TRBJ1-5|TRBD1|TRBV30|.
CAWSPGQGNQPQHF
TGTGCCTGGAGTCCGGGACAGGGTAATCAGCCCCAGCATTTT
>TRBJ1-1|.|TRBV9|.
CASSVDPGYMNTEAFF
TGTGCCAGCAGCGTAGATCCGGGGTACATGAACACTGAAGCTTTCTTT
>TRBJ1-3|.|TRBV7-9|.
CASSFSEGGDGNTIYF
TGTGCCAGCAGCTTCTCGGAAGGGGGTGACGGAAACACCATATATTTT
>TRBJ2-1|TRBD2|TRBV5-1|once
CASSLGLAGAYNEQFF
TGCGCCAGCAGCTTGGGTTTAGCGGGGGCCTACAATGAGCAGTTCTTC
>TRBJ1-1|TRBD1|TRBV4-1|.
CASSQDQGASDSPEAFF
TGCGCCAGCAGCCAAGATCAGGGGGCAAGTGACAGTCCTGAAGCTTTCTTT
>TRBJ1-6|.|TRBV5-1|.
CASSLQDNSPLHF
TGCGCCAGCAGCTTGCAGGATAATTCACCCCTCCACTTT